A selection of T cell receptor beta chains follows, all from one sample in a study of cytomegalovirus exposure and HLA in healthy donors. Assay used: immunoSEQ multiplex PCR; TCRdb lists only in-frame clones, some missing. The repertoire has over 100,000 clones, approximately 82% of them found once; the top ten carry 2.5% to 3%. Material: PBMCs. The origin of the receptors is a young woman in good health and CMV-seropositive. Both conserved end residues are part of each CDR3. A D gene is named only where the DNA matches it firmly. Rows may omit the clone size; those that give it use once, few, many or a size class.

v_gene,d_gene,j_gene,abundance,CDR3nt,CDR3aa
TRBV6-6,.,TRBJ1-5,.,TGTGCCAGCAGTTACGCCGCCGAGTATAGCAATCAGCCCCAGCATTTT,CASSYAAEYSNQPQHF
TRBV29-1,TRBD2,TRBJ2-3,.,TGCAGCGTTGATGGTAGCGGGGGGGCGGAGTTAGATACGCAGTATTTT,CSVDGSGGAELDTQYF
TRBV6-6,.,TRBJ1-1,.,TGTGCCAGCAGTTACGCGGACTCCTACACTGAAGCTTTCTTT,CASSYADSYTEAFF
TRBV7-9,.,TRBJ1-5,.,TGTGCCAGCGGCGCCACAGATCAGCCCCAGCATTTT,CASGATDQPQHF
TRBV6-5,.,TRBJ2-1,.,.,CASSTSSNEQFF
TRBV7-9,TRBD2,TRBJ2-1,few,TGTGCCAGCAGCTTAATGGGGACTAGCGGGGGTGAGCAGTTCTTC,CASSLMGTSGGEQFF
TRBV6-4,.,TRBJ2-1,.,TGTGCCAGCAGTGAAACTGGGGACAACAATGAGCAGTTCTTC,CASSETGDNNEQFF
TRBV5-1,TRBD1,TRBJ2-1,.,TGCGCCAGCAGCTTGAGGACAGGGGGCGATGAGCAGTTCTTC,CASSLRTGGDEQFF
TRBV18,.,TRBJ1-1,.,TGTGCCAGCTCACAGTGGGGCGGCACTGAAGCTTTCTTT,CASSQWGGTEAFF
TRBV4-1,TRBD1,TRBJ1-5,.,TGCGCCAGCAGCCGAACCGGGACAGATGAAGCCTATAGCAATCAGCCCCAGCATTTT,CASSRTGTDEAYSNQPQHF
TRBV6-5,.,TRBJ1-5,.,TGTGCCGCCCAGGGTAGCAATCAGCCCCAGCATTTT,CAAQGSNQPQHF
TRBV6-5,TRBD1,TRBJ2-1,.,TGTGCCAGCAGCCTCCACCCGACAGGGAACGAGCAGTTCTTC,CASSLHPTGNEQFF
TRBV5-8,.,TRBJ1-1,.,TGTGCCAGCAGCTTGACAGTTATGAACACTGAAGCTTTCTTT,CASSLTVMNTEAFF
TRBV18,TRBD1,TRBJ1-2,.,TGTGCCAGCTCACCTTTTCCCGGGACAGGGGATACCTATGGCTACACCTTC,CASSPFPGTGDTYGYTF
TRBV7-9,TRBD1,TRBJ2-7,.,TGTGCCAGCAGCTTAGCGCCCGGGACAGGGGACGAGCAGTACTTC,CASSLAPGTGDEQYF